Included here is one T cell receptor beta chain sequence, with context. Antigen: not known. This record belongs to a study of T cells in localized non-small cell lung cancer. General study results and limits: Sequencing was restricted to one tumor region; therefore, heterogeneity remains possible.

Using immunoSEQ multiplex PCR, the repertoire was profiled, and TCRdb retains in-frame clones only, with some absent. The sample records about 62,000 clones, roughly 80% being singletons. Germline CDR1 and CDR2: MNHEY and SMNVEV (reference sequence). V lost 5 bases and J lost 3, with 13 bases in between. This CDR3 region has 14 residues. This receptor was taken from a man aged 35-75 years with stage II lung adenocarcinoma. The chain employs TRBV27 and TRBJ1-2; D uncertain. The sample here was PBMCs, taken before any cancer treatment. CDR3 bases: TGTGCCAGCAGTCCGATGGACGGATACTATGGCTACACCTTC. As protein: CASSPMDGYYGYTF.